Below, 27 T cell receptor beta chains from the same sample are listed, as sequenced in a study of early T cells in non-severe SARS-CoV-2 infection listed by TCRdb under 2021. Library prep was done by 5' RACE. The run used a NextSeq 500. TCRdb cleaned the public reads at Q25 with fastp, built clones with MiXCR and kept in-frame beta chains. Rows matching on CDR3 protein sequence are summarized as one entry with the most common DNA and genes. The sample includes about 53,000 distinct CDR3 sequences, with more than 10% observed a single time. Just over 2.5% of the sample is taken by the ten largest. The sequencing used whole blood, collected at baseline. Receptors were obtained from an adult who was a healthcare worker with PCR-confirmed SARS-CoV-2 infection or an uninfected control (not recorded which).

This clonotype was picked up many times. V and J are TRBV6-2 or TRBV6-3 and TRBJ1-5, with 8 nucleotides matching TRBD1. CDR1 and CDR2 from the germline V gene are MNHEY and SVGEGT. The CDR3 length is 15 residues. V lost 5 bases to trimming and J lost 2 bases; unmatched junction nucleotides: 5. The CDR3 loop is CASSPRGQGNQPQHF. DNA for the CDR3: TGTGCCAGCAGTCCCAGGGGGCAAGGCAATCAGCCCCAGCATTTT.

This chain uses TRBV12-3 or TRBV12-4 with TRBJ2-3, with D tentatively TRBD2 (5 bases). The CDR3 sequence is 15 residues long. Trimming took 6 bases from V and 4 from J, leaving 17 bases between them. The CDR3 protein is CASSPYGVRADTQYF. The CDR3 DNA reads TGTGCCAGCAGCCCTTACGGGGTTAGGGCAGATACGCAGTATTTT.

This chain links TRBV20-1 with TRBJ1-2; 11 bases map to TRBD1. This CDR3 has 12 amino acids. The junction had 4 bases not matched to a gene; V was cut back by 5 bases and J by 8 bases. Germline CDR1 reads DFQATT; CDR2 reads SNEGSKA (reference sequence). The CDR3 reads CSAPDRGLGYTF. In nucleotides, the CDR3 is TGCAGTGCTCCGGACAGGGGGCTAGGCTACACCTTC.

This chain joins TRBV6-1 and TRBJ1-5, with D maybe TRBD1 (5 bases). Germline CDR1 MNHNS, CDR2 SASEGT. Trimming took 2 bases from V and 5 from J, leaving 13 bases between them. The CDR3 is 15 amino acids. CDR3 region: CASSEYSGGHQPQHF. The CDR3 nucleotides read TGTGCCAGCAGTGAATATTCGGGGGGACATCAGCCCCAGCATTTT.

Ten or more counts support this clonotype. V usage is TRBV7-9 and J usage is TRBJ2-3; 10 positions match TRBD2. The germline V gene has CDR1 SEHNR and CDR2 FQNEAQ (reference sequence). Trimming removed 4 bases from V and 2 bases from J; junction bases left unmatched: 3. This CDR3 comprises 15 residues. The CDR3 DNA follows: TGTGCCAGCAGCTCAACTAGCGGGAACACAGATACGCAGTATTTT. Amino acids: CASSSTSGNTDTQYF.

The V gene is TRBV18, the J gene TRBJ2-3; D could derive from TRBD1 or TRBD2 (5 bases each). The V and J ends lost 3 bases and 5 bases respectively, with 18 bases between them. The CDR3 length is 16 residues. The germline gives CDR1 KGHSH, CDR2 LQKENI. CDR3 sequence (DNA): TGTGCCAGCTCACCCCGGGACCGCCAATCCGGAGATACGCAGTATTTT. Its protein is CASSPRDRQSGDTQYF.

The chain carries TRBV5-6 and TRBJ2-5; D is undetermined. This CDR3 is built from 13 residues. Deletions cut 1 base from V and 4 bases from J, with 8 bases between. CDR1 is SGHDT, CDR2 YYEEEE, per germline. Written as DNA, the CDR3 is TGTGCCAGCAGCTTGATGGTGGGAGAGACCCAGTACTTC. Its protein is CASSLMVGETQYF.

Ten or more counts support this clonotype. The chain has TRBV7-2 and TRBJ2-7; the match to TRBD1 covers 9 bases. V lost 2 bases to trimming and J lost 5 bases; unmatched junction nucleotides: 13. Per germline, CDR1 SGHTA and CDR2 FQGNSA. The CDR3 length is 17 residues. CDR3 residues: CASSLLSGGQGTHEQYF. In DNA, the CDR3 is TGTGCCAGCAGCTTACTGTCAGGGGGACAGGGCACACACGAGCAGTACTTC.

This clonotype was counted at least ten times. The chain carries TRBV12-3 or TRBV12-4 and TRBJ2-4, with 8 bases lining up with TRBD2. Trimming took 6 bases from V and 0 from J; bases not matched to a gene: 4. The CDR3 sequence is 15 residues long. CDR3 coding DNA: TGTGCCAGCAGCCGGGAGGGACTAGCCAAAAACATTCAGTACTTC. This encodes CASSREGLAKNIQYF.

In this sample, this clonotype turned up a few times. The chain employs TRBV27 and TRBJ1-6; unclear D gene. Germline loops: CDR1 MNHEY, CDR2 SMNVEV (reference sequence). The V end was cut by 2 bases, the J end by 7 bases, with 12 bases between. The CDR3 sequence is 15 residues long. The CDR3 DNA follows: TGTGCCAGCAGTTTACACGGAGGGATAAATTCACCCCTCCACTTT. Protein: CASSLHGGINSPLHF.

The CDR3 DNA sequence: TGCGCCAGCAGCCAAGATCCGAGCGGGAGGACAGATACGCAGTATTTT. This sequence encodes CASSQDPSGRTDTQYF. This chain uses TRBV4-1 with TRBJ2-3; 9 nucleotides match TRBD2. The J segment lost 3 bases and the V segment lost 0 bases, leaving 4 bases of the junction unmatched. Germline CDR1 is MGHRA and CDR2 is YSYEKL. This CDR3 region has 16 residues.

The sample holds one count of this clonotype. The CDR3 DNA reads as TGTGCCAGCAGCTTCTCCGGGACCCCTAACTCTGGGGCCAACGTCCTGACTTTC. It encodes CASSFSGTPNSGANVLTF. The V gene is TRBV6-5, the J gene TRBJ2-6; D is tentatively TRBD1 or TRBD2 (5 bases each). CDR1 and CDR2 from the germline V gene are MNHEY and SVGAGI. Trimming took 6 bases from V and 0 from J, leaving 18 bases between them. The CDR3 is 18 residues long.

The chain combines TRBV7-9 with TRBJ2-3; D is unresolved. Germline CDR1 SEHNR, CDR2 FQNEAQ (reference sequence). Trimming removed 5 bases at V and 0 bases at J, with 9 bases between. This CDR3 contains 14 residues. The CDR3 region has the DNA TGTGCCAGCAGCACCCAGGCTAGCACAGATACGCAGTATTTT. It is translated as CASSTQASTDTQYF.

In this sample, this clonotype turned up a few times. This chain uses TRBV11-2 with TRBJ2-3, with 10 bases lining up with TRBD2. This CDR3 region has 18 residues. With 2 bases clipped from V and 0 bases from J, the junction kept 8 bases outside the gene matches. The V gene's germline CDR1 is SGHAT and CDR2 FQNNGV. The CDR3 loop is CASSLYPGLAKSTDTQYF. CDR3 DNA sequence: TGTGCCAGCAGCTTATACCCGGGACTAGCGAAGAGCACAGATACGCAGTATTTT.

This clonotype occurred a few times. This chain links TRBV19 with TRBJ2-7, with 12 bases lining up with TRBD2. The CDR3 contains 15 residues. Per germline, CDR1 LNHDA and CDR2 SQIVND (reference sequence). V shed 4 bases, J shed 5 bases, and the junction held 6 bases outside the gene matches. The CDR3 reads CASSTGLAGMDEQYF. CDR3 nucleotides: TGTGCCAGTAGTACCGGACTAGCGGGAATGGACGAGCAGTACTTC.

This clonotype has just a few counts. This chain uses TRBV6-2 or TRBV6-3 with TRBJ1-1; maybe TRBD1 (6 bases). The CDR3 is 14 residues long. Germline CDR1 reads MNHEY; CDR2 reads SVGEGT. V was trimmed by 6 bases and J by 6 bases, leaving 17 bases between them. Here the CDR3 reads CASSQPWGAPEAFF. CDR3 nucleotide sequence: TGTGCCAGCAGCCAGCCTTGGGGGGCTCCTGAAGCTTTCTTT.

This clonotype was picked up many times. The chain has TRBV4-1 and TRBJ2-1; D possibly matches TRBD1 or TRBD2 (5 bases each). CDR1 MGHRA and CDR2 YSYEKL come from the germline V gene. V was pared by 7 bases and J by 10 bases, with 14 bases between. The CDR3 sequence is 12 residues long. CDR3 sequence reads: CASNSGGREQFF. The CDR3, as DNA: TGCGCCAGCAATAGTGGGGGACGGGAGCAGTTCTTC.

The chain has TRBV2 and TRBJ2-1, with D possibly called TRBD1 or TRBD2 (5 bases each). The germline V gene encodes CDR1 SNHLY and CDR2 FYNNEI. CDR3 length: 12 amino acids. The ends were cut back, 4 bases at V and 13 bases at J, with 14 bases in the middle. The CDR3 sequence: CASSVVGEIQFF. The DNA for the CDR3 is TGTGCCAGCAGTGTAGTAGGGGAGATCCAGTTCTTC.

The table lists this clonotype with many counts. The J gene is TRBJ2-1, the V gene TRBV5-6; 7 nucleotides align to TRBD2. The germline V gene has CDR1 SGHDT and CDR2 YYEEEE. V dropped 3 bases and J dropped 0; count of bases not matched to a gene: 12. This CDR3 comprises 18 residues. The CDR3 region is CASSSRPREVNSYNEQFF. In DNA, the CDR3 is TGTGCCAGCAGCTCCAGACCACGGGAGGTAAACTCCTACAATGAGCAGTTCTTC. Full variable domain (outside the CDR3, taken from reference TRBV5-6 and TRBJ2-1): DAGVTQSPTHLIKTRGQQVTLRCSPKSGHDTVSWYQQALGQGPQFIFQYYEEEERQRGNFPDRFSGHQFPNYSSELNVNALLLGDSALYLCASSSRPREVNSYNEQFFGPGTRLTVL.

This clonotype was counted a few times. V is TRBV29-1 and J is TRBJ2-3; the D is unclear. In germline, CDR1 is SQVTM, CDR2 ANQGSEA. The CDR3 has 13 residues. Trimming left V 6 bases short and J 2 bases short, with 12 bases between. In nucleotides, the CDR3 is TGCAGCGTCGCTTATAGATCCACAGATACGCAGTATTTT. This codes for CSVAYRSTDTQYF.

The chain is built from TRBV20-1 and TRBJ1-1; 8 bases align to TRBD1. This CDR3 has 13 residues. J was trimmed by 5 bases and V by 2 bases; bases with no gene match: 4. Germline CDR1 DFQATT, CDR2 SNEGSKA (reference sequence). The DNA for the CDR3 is TGCAGTGCTAGACAGGGGGCTGAGACTGAAGCTTTCTTT. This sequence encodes CSARQGAETEAFF.

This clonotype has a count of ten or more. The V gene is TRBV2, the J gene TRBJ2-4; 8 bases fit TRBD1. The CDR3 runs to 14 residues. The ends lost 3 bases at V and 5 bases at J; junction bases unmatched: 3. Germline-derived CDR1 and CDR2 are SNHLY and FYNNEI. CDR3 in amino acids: CASSEGTGENIQYF. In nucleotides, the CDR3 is TGTGCCAGCAGTGAGGGGACAGGAGAAAACATTCAGTACTTC.

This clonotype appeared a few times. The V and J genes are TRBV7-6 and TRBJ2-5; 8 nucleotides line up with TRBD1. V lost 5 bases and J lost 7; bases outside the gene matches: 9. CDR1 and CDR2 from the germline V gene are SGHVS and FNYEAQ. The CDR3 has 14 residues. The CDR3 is CASSPTGAARTQYF. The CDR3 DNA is TGTGCCAGCAGCCCGACAGGGGCCGCTCGGACCCAGTACTTC.

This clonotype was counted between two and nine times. CDR3 nucleotides: TGTGCCAGCAGTTTAGCTAGGGTGAACACTGAAGCTTTCTTT. It specifies CASSLARVNTEAFF. The chain uses TRBV12-3 or TRBV12-4 and TRBJ1-1; D is unresolved. Trimming removed 0 bases at V and 0 bases at J, with 5 bases between. The CDR3 loop spans 14 amino acids.

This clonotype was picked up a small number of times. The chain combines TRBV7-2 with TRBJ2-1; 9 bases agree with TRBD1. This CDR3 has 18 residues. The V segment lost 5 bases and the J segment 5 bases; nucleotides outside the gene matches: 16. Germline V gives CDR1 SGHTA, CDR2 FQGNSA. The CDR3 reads CASSTRDRGYSRHNEQFF. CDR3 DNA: TGTGCCAGCAGCACCCGAGACAGGGGGTACTCCCGCCACAATGAGCAGTTCTTC.

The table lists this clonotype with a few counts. CDR3 sequence reads: CSADPPTGSYSNQPQHF. The CDR3 DNA sequence: TGCAGTGCTGACCCCCCGACGGGGAGTTATAGCAATCAGCCCCAGCATTTT. V usage is TRBV20-1 and J usage is TRBJ1-5; D call uncertain. Germline V lookup: CDR1 DFQATT, CDR2 SNEGSKA (reference sequence). This CDR3 is built from 17 residues. The V end was cut by 5 bases, the J end by 0 bases, with 20 bases between.

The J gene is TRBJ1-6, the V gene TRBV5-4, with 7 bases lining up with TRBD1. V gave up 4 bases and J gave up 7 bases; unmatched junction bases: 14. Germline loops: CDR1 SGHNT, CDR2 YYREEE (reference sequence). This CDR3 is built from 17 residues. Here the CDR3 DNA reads TGTGCCAGCAGCCCCGCGGCAGGGGGAAGAGGGAATTCACCCCTCCACTTT. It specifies CASSPAAGGRGNSPLHF.